Below are 14 T cell receptor beta chains sequenced from a single sample in a study of regulatory T cells in long-lasting Graves disease. Time point here: persistent/refractory GD, antithyroid drugs over 5 years with positive TRAb. The authors made the TCR library using RNA they extracted from PBMCs. In building TCR beta libraries, iRepertoire HTBI primers were used together with Arm-PCR of CDR3 regions. TCRdb ran MiXCR on the multiplex PCR reads and lists one entry per CDR3 protein. The sample lists around 460,000 distinct CDR3 sequences, roughly 21% occurring once. The sample was peripheral blood mononuclear cells (PBMCs), taken when the disease was refractory, from a patient treated with antithyroid drugs. The receptors stem from a female donor with Graves disease.

This clonotype was counted between two and nine times. The rearrangement joins TRBV20-1 to TRBJ1-1, with a tentative D call TRBD1 (5 bases). Germline V CDR1 and CDR2: DFQATT, SNEGSKA (reference sequence). V lost 3 bases to trimming and J lost 6 bases, with 11 bases between them. The CDR3 consists of 12 residues. The CDR3 sequence: CSARPGAAEAFF. For the CDR3, the DNA is TGCAGTGCTAGGCCCGGGGCTGCTGAAGCTTTCTTT.

This clonotype was recorded a few times. The V call is TRBV14, the J call TRBJ2-7; TRBD2 matches 15 bases. Losses at the gene ends were 3 bases for V and 11 bases for J; bases not matched to a gene: 11. From germline, CDR1 is SGHDN and CDR2 FVKESK. The CDR3 consists of 16 residues. The CDR3, as DNA: TGTGCCAGCAGCCATGACGCCGGGACTAGCGGGAGGTTAGAGTACTTC. Translating gives CASSHDAGTSGRLEYF. The full variable domain, its missing parts supplied by reference TRBV14 and TRBJ2-7, is EAGVTQFPSHSVIEKGQTVTLRCDPISGHDNLYWYRRVMGKEIKFLLHFVKESKQDESGMPNNRFLAERTGGTYSTLKVQPAELEDSGVYFCASSHDAGTSGRLEYFGPGTRLTVT.

There are many counts of this clonotype. The genes are TRBV12-3 or TRBV12-4 and TRBJ2-7; 11 nucleotides align to TRBD2. J lost 5 bases, V lost 2 bases, and 5 bases had no gene match. This CDR3 spans 15 amino acids. The CDR3 sequence: CASSLSTSGSNEQYF. The CDR3 nucleotides read TGTGCCAGCAGTTTATCAACTAGCGGGAGCAACGAGCAGTACTTC.

This clonotype came up many times. V gene TRBV6-2 or TRBV6-3 combines with J gene TRBJ2-7; tentatively, D is TRBD2 (5 bases). This CDR3 is 14 amino acids long. The germline gives CDR1 MNHEY, CDR2 SVGEGT. V was clipped by 5 bases and J by 0 bases, with 11 bases between them. CDR3 DNA: TGTGCCAGCAGTGAACTCGGGGACTCCTACGAGCAGTACTTC. Amino acid sequence: CASSELGDSYEQYF.

The chain carries TRBV20-1 and TRBJ2-5; 9 bases map to TRBD1. The CDR3 loop spans 13 amino acids. The junction had 6 bases not matched to a gene; V was cut back by 6 bases and J by 4 bases. The germline V gene has CDR1 DFQATT and CDR2 SNEGSKA (reference sequence). As DNA, the CDR3 is TGCAGTGCCTCAGGACAGGGGCCAGAGACCCAGTACTTC. Protein product: CSASGQGPETQYF.

The V gene is TRBV30, the J gene TRBJ1-1; perhaps TRBD1 as D (5 bases). From germline, CDR1 is GTSNPN and CDR2 SVGIG (reference sequence). Trimming cost V 4 bases and J 9 bases, with 18 bases left between them. The CDR3 consists of 13 residues. The CDR3 is CAWIPGHVKKAFF. CDR3 coding DNA: TGTGCCTGGATACCCGGACATGTAAAAAAAGCTTTCTTT.

This clonotype was counted between two and nine times. J is TRBJ1-6 and V is TRBV30; TRBD1 agrees at 8 bases. Germline V lookup: CDR1 GTSNPN, CDR2 SVGIG (reference sequence). The CDR3 spans 16 residues. The V segment lost 2 bases and the J segment 7 bases; nucleotides outside the gene matches: 10. CDR3 DNA: TGTGCCTGGAGTACGATTCGGCAGGGGGCGAATTCACCCCTCCACTTT. Its translation: CAWSTIRQGANSPLHF.

Details on this clonotype: At one of its ends the junction is not consistent with the germline gene, which may arise from a read error. The chain has TRBV11-3 and TRBJ2-7; 9 bases are a match to TRBD1. The germline V gene has CDR1 SGHNT and CDR2 YENEEA. This CDR3 has 15 amino acids. CDR3 bases: TGTGCCAGCAGCCAAATGGGACAGGGTTCCCACGAGCAGCACTTC. Amino acid sequence: CASSQMGQGSHEQHF. The variable domain in full, with the rest retrieved from reference TRBV11-3 and TRBJ2-7, is EAGVVQSPRYKIIEKKQPVAFWCNPISGHNTLYWYLQNLGQGPELLIRYENEEAVDDSQLPKDRFSAERLKGVDSTLKIQPAELGDSAVYLCASSQMGQGSHEQHFGPGTRLTVT.

This clonotype was detected a few times. Here the CDR3 reads CASSQAGVAFF. As DNA, the CDR3 is TGCGCCAGCAGCCAAGCAGGGGTCGCTTTCTTT. This chain links TRBV4-1 with TRBJ1-1; D might be TRBD1 (6 bases). The germline gives CDR1 MGHRA, CDR2 YSYEKL. This CDR3 has 11 residues. Trimming took off 1 base at V and 11 bases at J, with 8 bases between the two ends.

This clonotype has a handful of counts. The genes are TRBV27 and TRBJ1-3, with D perhaps matching TRBD1 (6 bases). The ends were cut back, 6 bases at V and 0 bases at J, with 9 bases in the middle. Germline-derived CDR1 and CDR2 are MNHEY and SMNVEV (reference sequence). The CDR3 consists of 14 residues. The CDR3: CASRGGGSGNTIYF. The CDR3 DNA follows: TGTGCCAGCAGGGGGGGCGGCTCTGGAAACACCATATATTTT.

At least ten counts were recorded for this clonotype. V is TRBV11-2 and J is TRBJ2-5; D may be TRBD2 (6 bases). Germline values: CDR1 SGHAT, CDR2 FQNNGV. Between the trimmed V and J ends, which lost 0 bases and 2 bases, there was a span of 19 bases. The CDR3 is 18 amino acids. The CDR3 DNA reads as TGTGCCAGCAGCTTAGATCAGGCGGGGACGTCCCGTCAAGAGACCCAGTACTTC. It codes for CASSLDQAGTSRQETQYF.

Many counts were recorded for this clonotype. The chain joins TRBV12-3 or TRBV12-4 to TRBJ2-2; possible D gene TRBD1, 6 bases. The CDR3 totals 15 residues. V lost 3 bases, J lost 3 bases, and 11 bases lay in between. The CDR3 reads CASSFLGADTGELFF. CDR3 nucleotide sequence: TGTGCCAGCAGTTTTTTGGGGGCCGACACCGGGGAGCTGTTTTTT.

V usage is TRBV20-1 and J usage is TRBJ2-5; 8 bases line up with TRBD2. CDR3 size: 13 residues. Germline V gene lookup returns CDR1 DFQATT and CDR2 SNEGSKA (reference sequence). V lost 5 bases to trimming and J lost 8 bases; unmatched junction nucleotides: 10. For the CDR3, the DNA is TGCAGTGCTCGCCGGCGGGGGGATCCAACCCAGTACTTC. Its protein is CSARRRGDPTQYF.

The chain employs TRBV9 and TRBJ2-5; 10 bases match TRBD2. Germline V gene sequence: CDR1 SGDLS, CDR2 YYNGEE. There are 16 residues in the CDR3. Germline trimming cut 0 bases from V and 2 bases from J; bases unmatched to any gene: 4. The CDR3 DNA is TGTGCCAGCAGCGTAGATAGCGGGAGGAGGCAAGAGACCCAGTACTTC. Residues: CASSVDSGRRQETQYF.